This entry lists 29 T cell receptor beta chains sequenced from one sample in a study of blood T cell repertoires in COVID-19. The table came from immunoSEQ multiplex PCR; TCRdb's copy has only in-frame clones and leaves some out. The sample contains approximately 170,000 clones, approximately 95% of which appear only once. Source material: peripheral blood. These receptors were obtained from a woman aged 60-70 years with COVID-19, enrolled during active disease.

This sequence joins TRBV14 and TRBJ2-5; possibly TRBD1 for D (5 bases). Trimming took 0 bases from V and 2 from J, leaving 13 bases between them. The CDR3 has 16 residues. Per the germline V gene, CDR1 is SGHDN and CDR2 is FVKESK. The chain's CDR3 is CASSQDTPGWQETQYF. The CDR3 DNA is TGTGCCAGCAGCCAAGATACGCCAGGGTGGCAAGAGACCCAGTACTTC.

The chain couples TRBV6-5 to TRBJ2-2; 8 positions agree with TRBD1. Germline lookup yields CDR1 MNHEY and CDR2 SVGAGI. The V and J ends lost 6 bases and 1 base, in that order; junction bases with no gene match: 4. This CDR3 is 15 amino acids long. The CDR3 sequence is CASRTGTGNTGELFF. The CDR3 nucleotides read TGTGCCAGCAGAACCGGGACAGGGAACACCGGGGAGCTGTTTTTT.

This chain connects TRBV27 to TRBJ1-6; 8 positions agree with TRBD1. Trimming removed 4 bases from V and 7 bases from J; junction bases left unmatched: 9. Germline lookup yields CDR1 MNHEY and CDR2 SMNVEV (reference sequence). The CDR3 length is 16 residues. CDR3 sequence reads: CASSWAQGAGNSPLHF. The CDR3 region has the DNA TGTGCCAGCAGTTGGGCCCAGGGGGCTGGGAATTCACCCCTCCACTTT.

The J gene is TRBJ1-2, the V gene TRBV6-2 or TRBV6-3, with D tentatively TRBD1 (6 bases). This CDR3 has 15 amino acids. Germline V gives CDR1 MNHEY, CDR2 SVGEGT. Deletions cut 2 bases from V and 2 bases from J, with 12 bases between. The CDR3 is CASSYLQGLNYGYTF. Here the CDR3 DNA reads TGTGCCAGCAGTTACCTACAGGGCCTGAACTATGGCTACACCTTC.

This clone was seen only once. In nucleotides, the CDR3 is TGTGCCAGCAGCCAAGGACTAGCGGGTAGAGAGACCCAGTACTTC. Its protein is CASSQGLAGRETQYF. The chain has TRBV4-2 and TRBJ2-5; TRBD2 matches at 10 bases. This CDR3 has 15 residues. V was pared by 1 base and J by 4 bases, with 3 bases of the junction left unmatched. CDR1 is LGHNA, CDR2 YNFKEQ, per germline.

The V gene is TRBV30, the J gene TRBJ2-7; 7 bases map to TRBD1. Unmatched junction bases numbered 8, after V lost 4 bases and J lost 2 bases. The CDR3 length is 14 residues. CDR1 is GTSNPN and CDR2 is SVGIG in the germline V gene (reference sequence). CDR3 nucleotides: TGTGCCTGGACAAGGGGACAGTACACCTACGAGCAGTACTTC. Its protein product is CAWTRGQYTYEQYF.

The genes are TRBV7-2 and TRBJ2-7; D perhaps matches TRBD1 (6 bases). Trimming removed 0 bases at V and 1 base at J, with 13 bases between. The CDR3 runs 16 residues. The germline V gene encodes CDR1 SGHTA and CDR2 FQGNSA. The CDR3 DNA follows: TGTGCCAGCAGCTTAGCCCCAGGGGCGAGGTCCTACGAGCAGTACTTC. Translated, it gives CASSLAPGARSYEQYF.

The chain recombines TRBV6-5 with TRBJ1-1; no definite D call. Germline values: CDR1 MNHEY, CDR2 SVGAGI. The CDR3 spans 11 residues. Trimming pared 9 bases from V and 7 bases from J, leaving 12 bases between. This chain's CDR3 is CASRRGVEAFF. The CDR3 bases are TGTGCCAGTCGACGCGGAGTTGAAGCTTTCTTT.

V gene TRBV5-4 combines with J gene TRBJ2-7; 9 bases agree with TRBD2. The CDR3 covers 15 residues. V was clipped by 4 bases and J by 1 base; unmatched bases: 6. Germline values: CDR1 SGHNT, CDR2 YYREEE (reference sequence). CDR3 sequence (DNA): TGTGCCAGCAGCCCCGCGGGGGGGCGATCCTACGAGCAGTACTTC. Translated, it gives CASSPAGGRSYEQYF.

This chain connects TRBV9 to TRBJ1-3; D perhaps matches TRBD1 (5 bases). V shed 4 bases and J shed 7 bases, with 12 bases lying between them. The CDR3 loop spans 13 amino acids. Germline CDR1 SGDLS, CDR2 YYNGEE. The CDR3 here is CASSPGGENTIYF. CDR3 coding DNA: TGTGCCAGCAGCCCTGGGGGGGAGAACACCATATATTTT.

The chain recombines TRBV15 with TRBJ1-5, with a tentative D call TRBD1 (5 bases). The CDR3 loop spans 17 amino acids. Between the trimmed V and J ends, which lost 5 bases and 0 bases, there was a span of 17 bases. The V gene's germline CDR1 is LNHNV and CDR2 YYDKDF (reference sequence). The CDR3 coding sequence is TGTGCCACCAGCCCCTCGACGGGACTTTATAGCAATCAGCCCCAGCATTTT. This codes for CATSPSTGLYSNQPQHF.

A single count supports this clone. The CDR3 sequence is CASSLTTGARGYTF. In nucleotides, the CDR3 is TGTGCCAGCAGCTTGACGACAGGGGCTAGGGGCTACACCTTC. The V gene is TRBV7-3, the J gene TRBJ1-2; TRBD1 matches 8 bases. V shed 3 bases and J 8 bases; nucleotides not matched to a gene: 8. The germline V gene has CDR1 SGHTA and CDR2 FQGTGA. The CDR3 has 14 residues.

The chain is built from TRBV9 and TRBJ1-3; D remains ambiguous. Between the trimmed V and J ends, which lost 0 bases and 2 bases, there was a span of 9 bases. The CDR3 runs 15 residues. Germline V gene lookup returns CDR1 SGDLS and CDR2 YYNGEE. In nucleotides, the CDR3 is TGTGCCAGCAGCGTAGAGATGGAGGCTGGAAACACCATATATTTT. Translation: CASSVEMEAGNTIYF.

V and J are TRBV19 and TRBJ1-2; D gene unclear. Looked up from germline, CDR1 is LNHDA and CDR2 is SQIVND (reference sequence). The length of the CDR3 is 16 residues. With 6 bases removed from V and 4 bases from J, the gap between germline ends came to 21 bases. The CDR3 DNA is TGTGCCAGTAGCCCCTCTCTCGGGGTCTCGGTCTATGGCTACACCTTC. Amino acids: CASSPSLGVSVYGYTF.

The chain recombines TRBV5-4 with TRBJ1-4; no firm D call. Trimming stripped 0 bases from V and 7 bases from J, with 10 bases between. Germline V gene sequence: CDR1 SGHNT, CDR2 YYREEE (reference sequence). This CDR3 contains 14 residues. CDR3 DNA: TGTGCCAGCAGCTTGGAGACGGCGGGTGAAAAACTGTTTTTT. This sequence encodes CASSLETAGEKLFF. Filled out from reference TRBV5-4 and TRBJ1-4, the complete variable domain reads ETGVTQSPTHLIKTRGQQVTLRCSSQSGHNTVSWYQQALGQGPQFIFQYYREEENGRGNFPPRFSGLQFPNYSSELNVNALELDDSALYLCASSLETAGEKLFFGSGTQLSVL.

In its sample, this clone was seen a few times. The genes are TRBV20-1 and TRBJ2-5, with D possibly being TRBD1 (6 bases). The CDR3 runs 11 residues. CDR1 is DFQATT, CDR2 SNEGSKA, per germline (reference sequence). The CDR3 nucleotides are TGCAGCCAACAGGGTCGGGAGACCCAGTACTTC. This translates into CSQQGRETQYF.

This chain links TRBV4-3 with TRBJ1-2; D uncertain. Trimming cost V 0 bases and J 0 bases, with 5 bases left between them. The germline V gene has CDR1 LGHNA and CDR2 YSLEER. The CDR3 consists of 14 residues. DNA of the CDR3: TGCGCCAGCAGCCAAGAGAGAGCTAACTATGGCTACACCTTC. Amino acid sequence: CASSQERANYGYTF.

The V gene is TRBV5-4, the J gene TRBJ2-2; 10 positions agree with TRBD2. V was pared by 2 bases and J by 6 bases, with 4 bases of the junction left unmatched. CDR1 SGHNT and CDR2 YYREEE come from the germline V gene (reference sequence). This CDR3 is 15 amino acids long. CDR3 region: CASSFSLAGAGELFF. CDR3 coding DNA: TGTGCCAGCAGCTTTTCGCTAGCGGGGGCCGGGGAGCTGTTTTTT.

The chain uses TRBV3-1 (or the pseudogene TRBV3-2) and TRBJ2-1; D ambiguous. The length of the CDR3 is 14 residues. The V end lost 0 bases, the J end lost 3 bases, and 6 bases lay between the germline ends. In germline, CDR1 is LGHDT, CDR2 YNNKEL (reference sequence). CDR3 protein: CASSQDLNYNEQFF. The DNA of the CDR3 is TGTGCCAGCAGCCAAGATCTTAACTACAATGAGCAGTTCTTC.

The rearrangement uses TRBV11-1 and TRBJ1-3; perhaps TRBD1 as D (5 bases). The CDR3 is 15 residues long. Trimming took 5 bases from V and 0 from J, leaving 11 bases between them. Per germline, CDR1 SGHAT and CDR2 FQDESV (reference sequence). The CDR3 region is CASSAGLSSGNTIYF. The CDR3 nucleotides are TGTGCCAGCAGCGCGGGACTAAGCTCTGGAAACACCATATATTTT.

V gene TRBV5-1 combines with J gene TRBJ1-1; weak D call: TRBD1 (6 bases). There are 16 residues in the CDR3. The V gene lost 5 bases and the J gene lost 1 base, with 18 bases spanning the gap. From germline, CDR1 is SGHRS and CDR2 YFSETQ. The CDR3 sequence is CASSPPDRSRNTEAFF. The DNA of the CDR3 is TGCGCCAGCAGTCCCCCAGACAGGTCCCGGAACACTGAAGCTTTCTTT. Combining the CDR3 with reference TRBV5-1 and TRBJ1-1 gives the whole variable domain KAGVTQTPRYLIKTRGQQVTLSCSPISGHRSVSWYQQTPGQGLQFLFEYFSETQRNKGNFPGRFSGRQFSNSRSEMNVSTLELGDSALYLCASSPPDRSRNTEAFFGQGTRLTVV.

The chain employs TRBV29-1 and TRBJ1-3, with 12 positions matching TRBD1. The V segment lost 7 bases and the J segment 4 bases; nucleotides outside the gene matches: 11. Germline V lookup: CDR1 SQVTM, CDR2 ANQGSEA. The length of the CDR3 is 16 residues. CDR3: CSAERDRGPDGNTIYF. Here the CDR3 DNA reads TGCAGCGCGGAGAGGGACAGGGGGCCCGACGGAAACACCATATATTTT.

The CDR3 DNA is TGTGCCAGCAGCTTAGGGGGCCCGAGGACTGAAGCTTTCTTT. This sequence encodes CASSLGGPRTEAFF. The rearrangement uses TRBV7-2 and TRBJ1-1; tentatively, D is TRBD1 (5 bases). Looked up from germline, CDR1 is SGHTA and CDR2 is FQGNSA. The CDR3 extends over 14 amino acids. Deletions cut 1 base from V and 5 bases from J, with 11 bases between.

The V gene is TRBV7-8, the J gene TRBJ1-1, with unresolved D. Germline V lookup: CDR1 SGHVS, CDR2 FQNEAQ. V lost 3 bases and J 4 bases, leaving 12 bases between the germline ends. This CDR3 region has 14 residues. Written as DNA, the CDR3 is TGTGCCAGCAGCTTCGGAGGAGTTACCACTGAAGCTTTCTTT. Encoded protein: CASSFGGVTTEAFF. Complete variable domain (other parts from reference TRBV7-8 and TRBJ1-1): GAGVSQSPRYKVAKRGQDVALRCDPISGHVSLFWYQQALGQGPEFLTYFQNEAQLDKSGLPSDRFFAERPEGSVSTLKIQRTQQEDSAVYLCASSFGGVTTEAFFGQGTRLTVV.

The CDR3 here is CASSSPSGTAYGYTF. CDR3 nucleotides: TGTGCCAGCAGTTCCCCATCCGGGACAGCATATGGCTACACCTTC. The V and J genes are TRBV6-2 or TRBV6-3 and TRBJ1-2; 7 bases match TRBD1. Germline-derived CDR1 and CDR2 are MNHEY and SVGEGT. J was trimmed by 5 bases and V by 4 bases; bases with no gene match: 10. The CDR3 has 15 residues.

This clone occurred a few times. V and J are TRBV5-5 and TRBJ1-1, with D possibly TRBD1 on 5 matching bases. Germline V gene sequence: CDR1 SGHKS, CDR2 YYEKEE (reference sequence). The V end lost 7 bases, the J end lost 8 bases, and 18 bases lay between the germline ends. There are 13 residues in the CDR3. This CDR3 reads CASGPSGGGEAFF. The CDR3, as DNA: TGTGCCAGCGGCCCCTCGGGGGGAGGGGAAGCTTTCTTT.

The table lists this clone with a count of one. The chain uses TRBV2 and TRBJ1-6, with a possible D match to TRBD1 (6 bases). The germline CDR1 and CDR2 sequences are SNHLY and FYNNEI. V lost 3 bases to trimming and J lost 4 bases, with 10 bases between them. CDR3 length equals 15 residues. DNA for the CDR3: TGTGCCAGCAGTGAGCGAACAGGGTATAATTCACCCCTCCACTTT. This sequence encodes CASSERTGYNSPLHF. Using reference TRBV2 and TRBJ1-6 for the parts outside the CDR3, the full variable domain is EPEVTQTPSHQVTQMGQEVILRCVPISNHLYFYWYRQILGQKVEFLVSFYNNEISEKSEIFDDQFSVERPDGSNFTLKIRSTKLEDSAMYFCASSERTGYNSPLHFGNGTRLTVT.

The rearrangement links TRBV6-6 to TRBJ1-1, with D perhaps TRBD1 (6 bases). The germline V gene encodes CDR1 MNHNY and CDR2 SVGAGI (reference sequence). There are 14 residues in the CDR3. Trimming pared 0 bases from V and 11 bases from J, leaving 16 bases between. This CDR3 reads CASSYSAGARMAFF. The CDR3 coding sequence is TGTGCCAGCAGTTACTCGGCGGGGGCGCGAATGGCTTTCTTT.

The V gene is TRBV7-8, the J gene TRBJ1-3; 9 nucleotides agree with TRBD1. Trimming took 5 bases from V and 4 from J; bases not matched to a gene: 6. CDR1 and CDR2 from the germline V gene are SGHVS and FQNEAQ. CDR3 size: 15 residues. The CDR3 region has the DNA TGTGCCAGCAGCGTGACAGGGGGTCTGGGAAACACCATATATTTT. Protein: CASSVTGGLGNTIYF. The full variable domain, rest sourced from reference TRBV7-8 and TRBJ1-3, is GAGVSQSPRYKVAKRGQDVALRCDPISGHVSLFWYQQALGQGPEFLTYFQNEAQLDKSGLPSDRFFAERPEGSVSTLKIQRTQQEDSAVYLCASSVTGGLGNTIYFGEGSWLTVV.